These T cell receptor beta chains were read from a single sample in a study of identical twins. One entry per CDR3 protein results from TCRdb running MiXCR on the 5' RACE reads. This table has hundreds of thousands of distinct CDR3 sequences, 5.5% to 6.5% appearing once. The sample taken for sequencing was naive T cells sorted from blood. Every receptor here comes from a man aged 18 to 35 in good health. Both conserved end residues are part of each CDR3. A D gene is named only where the DNA matches it firmly. A row's size may be missing; if present it is once, few, many or a size class.

V gene,J gene,clone size,D gene,CDR3 protein,CDR3 DNA
TRBV29-1,TRBJ1-1,.,.,CSVEDPPGNTEAFF,TGCAGCGTTGAAGACCCTCCAGGGAACACTGAAGCTTTCTTT
TRBV19,TRBJ2-1,.,TRBD2,CASSIDGRAGNEQFF,TGTGCCAGTAGTATAGACGGGAGGGCGGGAAATGAGCAGTTCTTC
TRBV15,TRBJ2-5,.,TRBD1,CATSRGAGTGETETQYF,TGTGCCACCAGCAGGGGGGCCGGGACAGGGGAAACGGAGACCCAGTACTTC
TRBV6-5,TRBJ2-5,.,.,CASSYAGERWETQYF,TGTGCCAGCAGTTACGCTGGGGAGCGTTGGGAGACCCAGTACTTC
TRBV27,TRBJ1-5,many,TRBD1,CATGTGDRQPQHF,TGTGCCACCGGGACAGGGGATAGGCAGCCCCAGCATTTT
TRBV20-1,TRBJ2-1,many,TRBD2,CSARTSESSYNEQFF,TGCAGTGCTCGGACTAGCGAGAGCTCCTACAATGAGCAGTTCTTC
TRBV20-1,TRBJ2-5,few,TRBD2,CSARETSGRPETQYF,TGCAGTGCTAGAGAAACTAGCGGGAGACCAGAGACCCAGTACTTC
TRBV6-2/TRBV6-3,TRBJ2-1,.,TRBD2,CASSLWTGDTGLAGNNEQFF,TGTGCCAGCAGCCTTTGGACAGGGGACACCGGACTAGCGGGAAACAATGAGCAGTTCTTC
TRBV10-3,TRBJ1-5,many,.,CAISSGSGPQHF,TGTGCCATCAGTTCGGGCTCGGGGCCCCAGCATTTT
TRBV6-5,TRBJ1-1,many,.,CASSYSRSENTEAFF,TGTGCCAGCAGTTACTCGAGGTCAGAGAACACTGAAGCTTTCTTT
TRBV5-1,TRBJ2-1,many,.,CASSLARESYNEQFF,TGCGCCAGCAGCTTGGCCCGGGAATCCTACAATGAGCAGTTCTTC
TRBV12-3/TRBV12-4,TRBJ1-1,many,.,CASSFSAQNTEAFF,TGTGCCAGCAGTTTCTCAGCACAGAACACTGAAGCTTTCTTT
TRBV5-5,TRBJ2-6,few,.,CASSLEQNSGANVLTF,TGTGCCAGCAGCTTGGAACAGAACTCTGGGGCCAACGTCCTGACTTTC
TRBV5-1,TRBJ1-2,many,.,CASSLEMAHGYTF,TGCGCCAGCAGCTTGGAGATGGCACACGGCTACACCTTC
TRBV4-2,TRBJ2-1,many,.,CASSQVIGSHNEQFF,TGTGCCAGCAGCCAAGTTATCGGAAGTCACAATGAGCAGTTCTTC
TRBV7-9,TRBJ2-2,.,TRBD2,CASRLLAGSNTGELFF,TGTGCCAGCAGATTGTTAGCGGGATCGAACACCGGGGAGCTGTTTTTT
TRBV12-3/TRBV12-4,TRBJ2-5,many,.,CASSLLNSQETQYF,TGTGCCAGCAGTTTATTAAACAGCCAAGAGACCCAGTACTTC
TRBV29-1,TRBJ2-7,.,.,CSVISGGQYF,TGCAGCGTCATCAGTGGGGGGCAGTACTTC
TRBV7-2,TRBJ1-2,.,.,CASSSGDWDYGYTF,TGTGCCAGCAGCTCAGGGGATTGGGACTATGGCTACACCTTC
TRBV5-1,TRBJ2-7,few,TRBD2,CASSLGAGGLSYEQYF,TGCGCCAGCAGCCTTGGGGCGGGAGGGCTCAGCTACGAGCAGTACTTC
TRBV27,TRBJ2-1,few,TRBD1,CASSFVGQAVNEQFF,TGTGCCAGCAGTTTTGTCGGACAGGCGGTCAATGAGCAGTTCTTC
TRBV12-3/TRBV12-4,TRBJ2-5,many,.,CASSLDPQETQYF,TGTGCCAGCAGTCTGGATCCCCAAGAGACCCAGTACTTC
TRBV5-1,TRBJ2-1,few,.,CASSSPPWESSYNEQFF,TGCGCCAGCAGCTCACCCCCGTGGGAGAGCTCCTACAATGAGCAGTTCTTC
TRBV7-9,TRBJ2-4,many,.,CASSTGKERAKNIQYF,TGTGCCAGCAGTACAGGGAAGGAGCGGGCCAAAAACATTCAGTACTTC
TRBV6-2/TRBV6-3,TRBJ1-5,many,.,CASGSTNQPQHF,TGTGCCAGCGGAAGCACGAATCAGCCCCAGCATTTT
TRBV10-1,TRBJ2-1,.,TRBD2,CASSETSGSVGSGEQFF,TGCGCCAGCAGTGAAACTAGCGGGAGTGTGGGGTCGGGTGAGCAGTTCTTC
TRBV2,TRBJ1-1,.,TRBD1,CANSGGLATEAFF,TGTGCCAACTCAGGGGGCCTGGCCACTGAAGCTTTCTTT
TRBV20-1,TRBJ2-1,.,.,CSATRDDEQFF,TGCAGTGCTACTAGAGACGATGAGCAGTTCTTC
TRBV5-1,TRBJ2-5,.,.,CASSLQRSGETQYF,TGCGCCAGCAGCTTGCAGCGGTCAGGGGAGACCCAGTACTTC
TRBV9,TRBJ2-2,few,TRBD2,CASSVETSIGGELFF,TGTGCCAGCAGCGTCGAGACTAGCATTGGCGGGGAGCTGTTTTTT
TRBV12-3/TRBV12-4,TRBJ2-2,many,.,CASARNTGELFF,TGTGCCAGCGCACGTAACACCGGGGAGCTGTTTTTT
TRBV5-5,TRBJ2-7,.,.,CASSLEYARADYEQYF,TGTGCCAGCAGCTTGGAGTACGCCAGGGCTGACTACGAGCAGTACTTC
TRBV29-1,TRBJ2-1,few,TRBD2,CSVDAGGLAGVGEQFF,TGCAGCGTTGACGCCGGAGGACTAGCGGGGGTCGGGGAGCAGTTCTTC
TRBV20-1,TRBJ1-1,many,.,CSLRTANTEAFF,TGCAGTCTAAGGACAGCGAACACTGAAGCTTTCTTT
TRBV7-2,TRBJ2-1,few,.,CASTTTTGLYNEQFF,TGTGCCAGCACCACGACGACAGGTTTGTACAATGAGCAGTTCTTC
TRBV19,TRBJ2-5,.,TRBD2,CASSIGAGGGETQYF,TGTGCCAGTAGTATTGGCGCGGGAGGGGGCGAGACCCAGTACTTC
TRBV4-1,TRBJ1-3,few,.,CASSLGPSGNTIYF,TGCGCCAGCAGCCTGGGTCCCTCTGGAAACACCATATATTTT
TRBV4-1,TRBJ1-4,many,.,CASSQDSSASREKLFF,TGCGCCAGCAGCCAAGATAGCAGCGCGTCTAGAGAAAAACTGTTTTTT
TRBV13,TRBJ2-2,.,.,CASSSSAVAGELFF,TGTGCCAGCAGCTCCTCCGCGGTGGCCGGGGAGCTGTTTTTT
TRBV4-1,TRBJ2-2,many,.,CASSQVSVHGSRGELFF,TGCGCCAGCAGCCAAGTTTCGGTACATGGATCTCGCGGGGAGCTGTTTTTT
TRBV12-3/TRBV12-4,TRBJ2-2,few,TRBD2,CASIIAGKPGELFF,TGTGCCAGCATCATAGCGGGAAAACCCGGGGAGCTGTTTTTT
TRBV3-1,TRBJ1-2,few,.,CASSQEGGGYYGYTF,TGTGCCAGCAGCCAAGAAGGTGGTGGGTACTATGGCTACACCTTC
TRBV29-1,TRBJ2-3,many,.,CSVDLLWTADTQYF,TGCAGCGTTGATCTTCTCTGGACAGCGGATACGCAGTATTTT
TRBV5-5,TRBJ2-3,.,TRBD2,CASSPGTSGNTDTQYF,TGTGCCAGCAGCCCAGGGACTAGCGGAAACACAGATACGCAGTATTTT
TRBV20-1,TRBJ2-3,many,.,CSARDWAGSTDTQYF,TGCAGTGCTAGAGATTGGGCGGGAAGCACAGATACGCAGTATTTT
TRBV12-3/TRBV12-4,TRBJ2-1,many,.,CASSLALRDPYNEQFF,TGTGCCAGCAGTTTAGCGCTAAGGGATCCGTACAATGAGCAGTTCTTC
TRBV30,TRBJ2-5,.,TRBD2,CAWSPPGGVVETQYF,TGTGCCTGGAGTCCCCCGGGGGGAGTCGTAGAGACCCAGTACTTC
TRBV20-1,TRBJ2-1,many,TRBD2,CSATLGAGGSYNEQFF,TGCAGTGCTACTCTCGGAGCGGGAGGCTCCTACAATGAGCAGTTCTTC